Listed below are T cell receptor beta chains from one sample, sequenced in a study of T cell repertoires in cytomegalovirus infection. TCRdb analysed the reads with MiXCR anew, one entry per CDR3 protein. The table lists 400,000 to 600,000 distinct CDR3 sequences, 42% of them singletons. No antigen is known for these receptors. The specimen was cultured PBMCs, collected from culture after CMV antigen stimulation. Every receptor here comes from a human donor in good health (CMV status not recorded). Some clones in this sample may be carry-over from other donors' samples. The CDR3 runs from the conserved cysteine through the conserved F or W. A D gene is named only where the DNA matches it firmly. The size of a clone is reported for some rows only, either as once, few or many, or as a class for expanded clones.

CDR3 length,D gene,clone size,J gene,V gene,CDR3 protein,CDR3 DNA
16,NA,NA,TRBJ2-1,TRBV14,CASSQGWAGAYNEQFF,TGTGCCAGCAGCCAAGGGTGGGCCGGGGCCTACAATGAGCAGTTCTTC
12,TRBD1,few,TRBJ2-7,TRBV12-3/TRBV12-4,CASSTGTGGANF,TGTGCCAGCAGCACGGGGACAGGGGGCGCAAACTTC
14,NA,NA,TRBJ2-7,TRBV7-4,CASSLIGGEREQYF,TGTGCCAGCAGCTTAATAGGGGGGGAACGGGAGCAGTACTTC
15,NA,few,TRBJ1-6,TRBV6-1,CASSDEGRWGSPLHF,TGTGCCAGCAGTGACGAAGGCCGGTGGGGTTCACCCCTCCACTTT
15,TRBD2,few,TRBJ2-1,TRBV5-4,CASKVGGENYNEQFF,TGTGCCAGCAAAGTCGGGGGGGAGAACTACAATGAGCAGTTCTTC
15,NA,NA,TRBJ1-4,TRBV7-2,CASSLGGDRGEKLFF,TGTGCCAGCAGCTTAGGGGGCGACCGTGGTGAAAAACTGTTTTTT
13,NA,NA,TRBJ2-1,TRBV5-4,CASGGNNYNEQFF,TGTGCCAGCGGGGGCAATAATTACAATGAGCAGTTCTTC
14,NA,few,TRBJ1-1,TRBV4-1,CASSQLPGGTEAFF,TGCGCCAGCAGCCAACTCCCGGGGGGGACTGAAGCTTTCTTT
14,NA,few,TRBJ1-1,TRBV7-2,CASRLYSGNTEAFF,TGTGCCAGCAGACTCTATTCAGGAAACACTGAAGCTTTCTTT
13,NA,NA,TRBJ2-1,TRBV7-9,CASSLTSLHEQFF,TGTGCCAGCAGCTTAACTAGTTTGCATGAGCAGTTCTTC
16,NA,NA,TRBJ2-7,TRBV4-2,CASSQVDAEGAYEQYF,TGTGCCAGCAGCCAAGTAGATGCGGAGGGTGCATACGAGCAGTACTTC
13,NA,NA,TRBJ1-1,TRBV20-1,CSARDPGADEAFF,TGCAGTGCTAGAGACCCAGGGGCCGACGAAGCTTTCTTT
15,TRBD1,NA,TRBJ2-7,TRBV4-1,CASSQGTGGDYEQYF,TGCGCCAGCAGCCAAGGGACAGGGGGCGATTACGAGCAGTACTTC
16,NA,few,TRBJ1-4,TRBV7-2,CASSSRWTSTNEKLFF,TGTGCCAGCAGCTCCAGGTGGACGTCAACTAATGAAAAACTGTTTTTT
16,NA,NA,TRBJ2-7,TRBV6-1,CASSEDDRQVLYEQYF,TGTGCCAGCAGTGAAGACGATCGACAGGTACTATACGAGCAGTACTTC
16,NA,NA,TRBJ1-3,TRBV7-9,CASSHRSPRSGNTIYF,TGTGCCAGCAGCCACAGGTCCCCTAGAAGTGGAAACACCATATATTTT
13,NA,few,TRBJ1-6,TRBV7-8,CASSSYRASPLHF,TGTGCCAGCAGCTCCTACAGGGCTTCACCCCTCCACTTT
13,NA,NA,TRBJ1-4,TRBV20-1,CSARISTNEKLFF,TGCAGTGCGAGGATTTCAACTAATGAAAAACTGTTTTTT
14,NA,NA,TRBJ1-2,TRBV18,CASSLDQGTGGYTF,TGTGCCAGCTCGTTAGACCAGGGAACAGGCGGCTACACCTTC
15,TRBD2,NA,TRBJ2-1,TRBV12-3/TRBV12-4,CASSRSGRVFNEQFF,TGTGCCAGCAGTCGAAGCGGGAGGGTTTTTAATGAGCAGTTCTTC
14,NA,NA,TRBJ2-1,TRBV27,CASSTRQGGGEQFF,TGTGCCAGCAGTACCCGACAGGGAGGCGGTGAGCAGTTCTTC